The next 9 T cell receptor beta chains were all read from a single sample in a study of metastatic and nonmetastatic thyroid tumors. Each patient came to thyroid surgery without any prior treatment (of any kind). TCRdb re-called the PCR reads with MiXCR. Of approximately 69,000 clones in the sample, 14% are singletons; the top ten hold over 6.5%. Sequencing input: blood. The receptors stem from a male donor with papillary thyroid cancer or a benign thyroid nodule (not recorded which). Some clones in this sample may be carry-over from other donors' samples.

Worth noting for this clone: A much larger clone is a single base away; this may be a read error. The same CDR3 also results from other DNA sequences found in this sample. The CDR3 region has the DNA TGTGCCAGTAGCTCGGGCGAGACCCAGTACTTC. It specifies CASSSGETQYF. This chain joins TRBV5-6 and TRBJ2-5; D unresolved. The CDR3 length is 11 residues. CDR1 and CDR2 from the germline V gene are SGHDT and YYEEEE.

The sample holds many counts of this clone. The sample holds other DNA sequences that translate to the same CDR3. This chain links TRBV2 with TRBJ2-6; 10 positions match TRBD1. The CDR3 is made up of 19 amino acids. CDR1 is SNHLY and CDR2 is FYNNEI in the germline V gene. With 6 bases clipped from V and 0 bases from J, the junction kept 11 bases outside the gene matches. Here the CDR3 reads CASRQGQGKGGSGANVLTF. DNA of the CDR3: TGTGCCAGCAGGCAGGGACAGGGGAAAGGAGGCTCTGGGGCCAACGTCCTGACTTTC.

In this sample, this clone turned up many times. Relative to the germline gene, one junction end is altered; a read error may explain this. The chain has TRBV7-7 and TRBJ2-1; 9 nucleotides line up with TRBD2. The germline CDR1 and CDR2 sequences are SSHAT and FNYEAQ (reference sequence). This CDR3 is built from 14 residues. CDR3 nucleotides: TGTGCTAGCAGCCAGGGTAGCGGGAGTTTGGAGCAGTTCTTC. This translates into CASSQGSGSLEQFF.

This clone was seen repeatedly, ten times or more. V usage is TRBV3-1 and J usage is TRBJ2-1; D is possibly TRBD2 (5 bases). The germline V gene encodes CDR1 LGHDT and CDR2 YNNKEL (reference sequence). The CDR3 is 14 residues long. The ends were cut back, 5 bases at V and 4 bases at J, with 12 bases in the middle. The CDR3 here is CASSIFSGYNEQFF. The CDR3 DNA sequence: TGTGCCAGCAGCATCTTTTCGGGGTACAATGAGCAGTTCTTC.

The chain uses TRBV7-2 and TRBJ2-7, with a possible D match to TRBD2 (5 bases). Trimming cost V 3 bases and J 0 bases, with 18 bases left between them. CDR1 and CDR2 (germline): SGHTA, FQGNSA. The CDR3 extends over 17 amino acids. The CDR3 bases are TGTGCCAGCAGCTTCAGCGGTAGGCTTCTAAGCTCCTACGAGCAGTACTTC. It codes for CASSFSGRLLSSYEQYF.

In this sample, this clone turned up many times. The chain has TRBV18 and TRBJ2-2; D is unresolved. The V end was cut by 1 base, the J end by 1 base, with 10 bases between. This CDR3 is 16 amino acids long. Per germline, CDR1 KGHSH and CDR2 LQKENI. This CDR3 is CASSPRRMRNTGELFF. The CDR3 bases are TGTGCCAGCTCACCACGGCGAATGCGGAACACCGGGGAGCTGTTTTTT.

This clone occurred many times. The V call is TRBV11-3, the J call TRBJ2-3; 11 nucleotides match TRBD2. Germline CDR1 and CDR2: SGHNT and YENEEA. V lost 8 bases, J lost 3 bases, and 4 bases stayed unmatched. The CDR3 has 14 residues. The CDR3 spells CASERTSGTDTQYF. CDR3 DNA: TGTGCCAGCGAACGGACTAGCGGGACAGATACGCAGTATTTT.

This clone was counted a few times. The chain is built from TRBV18 and TRBJ2-1; no clear D. V dropped 3 bases and J dropped 8 bases, with 5 bases sitting between them. The CDR3 consists of 11 residues. CDR1 and CDR2 (germline): KGHSH, LQKENI. The CDR3 coding sequence is TGTGCCAGCTCACCCGCTTATGAGCAGTTCTTC. Protein: CASSPAYEQFF.

This clone appeared many times. V usage is TRBV10-1 and J usage is TRBJ2-1; D remains unclear. Germline values: CDR1 WNHNN, CDR2 SYGVQD (reference sequence). Trimming shortened V by 6 bases and J by 7 bases, and 7 bases separated the two germline ends. The CDR3 runs to 11 residues. The CDR3 spells CASSDENEQFF. In DNA, the CDR3 is TGCGCCAGCAGCGACGAAAATGAGCAGTTCTTC.